This T cell receptor beta chain is drawn from a study of blood T cell repertoires in COVID-19. Study-level information: The study drew acute and convalescent COVID-19 samples from the United States, Italy and Spain.

This CDR3 is 15 amino acids long. Germline V gene data show CDR1 as SNHLY and CDR2 as FYNNEI. Trimming pared 3 bases from V and 3 bases from J, leaving 11 bases between. Per the original data handling: How many nucleated cells were present was estimated from reference gene primer amplification. The method was immunoSEQ multiplex PCR; TCRdb's version includes in-frame clones alone and lacks a portion of them. V and J calls and clone size are as listed in that table; D and trimming were resolved from the DNA. The sample consists of 490,000 or so clones, approximately 90% of them appearing once. Clinical history as reported by participants underpinned cohort assignment. Resolution of symptoms, clearance, or two negative PCRs was present in recovered Cohort 3 donors.

V gene TRBV2 combines with J gene TRBJ2-2; D is perhaps TRBD2 (5 bases). The specimen sequenced was PBMCs or T cells enriched from blood (not recorded which). The TCR was taken from a woman aged 60-75 years who had recovered from COVID-19. DNA of the CDR3: TGTGCCAGCAGTGATGCAAGAGGGTACACCGGGGAGCTGTTTTTT. It translates to CASSDARGYTGELFF.